This T cell receptor beta chain was recovered during a study of cytomegalovirus exposure and HLA in healthy donors. This CDR3 region has 15 residues. With 4 bases clipped from V and 3 bases from J, the junction kept 3 bases outside the gene matches. CDR1 and CDR2 from the germline V gene are SNHLY and FYNNEI. The PCR used 60 Vbeta and 13 Jbeta primers. Assay used: immunoSEQ multiplex PCR; TCRdb lists only in-frame clones, some missing. The sample shows more than 80,000 clones, around 86% of them seen only once. Specimen: PBMCs. This receptor was obtained from a man younger than 45 in good health and CMV-seropositive. This chain links TRBV2 with TRBJ2-1; 10 bases agree with TRBD2. CDR3 sequence reads: CASSASGSGYNEQFF. In DNA form, the CDR3 reads TGTGCCAGCAGTGCTAGCGGGAGTGGCTACAATGAGCAGTTCTTC. Filled out from reference TRBV2 and TRBJ2-1, the complete variable domain reads EPEVTQTPSHQVTQMGQEVILRCVPISNHLYFYWYRQILGQKVEFLVSFYNNEISEKSEIFDDQFSVERPDGSNFTLKIRSTKLEDSAMYFCASSASGSGYNEQFFGPGTRLTVL.